The 8 T cell receptor beta chains listed next were all sequenced from one sample in a study of CD8+ T cells in alopecia areata. As to treatment: oral pan-JAK inhibitor, 5-10 mg twice daily. RNA extraction was followed by reverse transcription into cDNA, which acted as the sequencing template. Generated by immunoSEQ multiplex PCR, the TCRdb table keeps only in-frame clones and is missing some. This table holds more than 150,000 clones, 50% to 60% found once. Sequencing was performed on CD4+ T cells sorted from blood, taken at week 4, from a patient treated with tofacitinib. These TCRs come from a human donor with alopecia areata.

The chain couples TRBV11-1 to TRBJ2-6; TRBD2 might be the D (6 bases). V lost 7 bases and J lost 0, with 16 bases in between. The CDR3 spans 17 residues. Per germline, CDR1 SGHAT and CDR2 FQDESV (reference sequence). CDR3 in amino acids: CASTPFSGDSGANVLTF. The DNA of the CDR3 is TGTGCCAGCACCCCCTTCTCGGGGGACTCTGGGGCCAACGTCCTGACTTTC.

This clone was counted between two and nine times. The chain combines TRBV27 with TRBJ2-1; D might be TRBD2 (6 bases). V was pared by 4 bases and J by 3 bases, with 16 bases between. CDR1 is MNHEY and CDR2 is SMNVEV in the germline V gene (reference sequence). The CDR3 contains 16 residues. The CDR3 DNA is TGTGCCAGCAGTTCCCGGCCCGGAGGGCGCTACAATGAGCAGTTCTTC. This codes for CASSSRPGGRYNEQFF.

This rearrangement joins TRBV2 to TRBJ2-5; 16 bases match TRBD2. Germline assignment: CDR1 SNHLY and CDR2 FYNNEI. Trimming removed 6 bases from V and 4 bases from J; junction bases left unmatched: 14. The CDR3 length is 19 residues. The CDR3 reads CASSAPGLAGGQSTETQYF. The CDR3, as DNA: TGTGCCAGCAGCGCTCCGGGACTAGCGGGGGGGCAGTCTACAGAGACCCAGTACTTC.

This clone turned up a few times. V gene TRBV29-1 combines with J gene TRBJ2-7; D perhaps matches TRBD2 (6 bases). Germline V gene lookup returns CDR1 SQVTM and CDR2 ANQGSEA. The CDR3 runs 11 residues. The V gene lost 6 bases and the J gene lost 2 bases, with 8 bases spanning the gap. The CDR3 DNA reads TGCAGCGTGCGGGAAGCCTACGAGCAGTACTTC. This gives the protein CSVREAYEQYF.

The rearrangement joins TRBV7-2 to TRBJ1-6, with D possibly matching TRBD1 (5 bases). Germline loops: CDR1 SGHTA, CDR2 FQGNSA. The CDR3 loop spans 15 amino acids. Between the trimmed V and J ends, which lost 2 bases and 5 bases, there was a span of 10 bases. The CDR3 is CASSLQGKDNSPLHF. For the CDR3, the DNA is TGTGCCAGCAGCTTACAGGGCAAGGATAATTCACCCCTCCACTTT.

The chain uses TRBV4-2 and TRBJ1-5; a possible D gene is TRBD1 (6 bases). This CDR3 is built from 14 residues. V was pared by 0 bases and J by 4 bases, with 7 bases between. Germline-derived CDR1 and CDR2 are LGHNA and YNFKEQ. CDR3 DNA: TGTGCCAGCAGCCAAGATCAGGGGAATCAGCCCCAGCATTTT. Protein: CASSQDQGNQPQHF.

J is TRBJ1-3 and V is TRBV5-1; D is perhaps TRBD1 (5 bases). CDR1 and CDR2 (germline): SGHRS, YFSETQ. The length of the CDR3 is 13 residues. V was shortened by 4 bases and J by 3 bases, with 8 bases between the two germline ends. CDR3 protein: CASSGGIGNTIYF. The CDR3 DNA sequence: TGCGCCAGCAGCGGGGGAATTGGAAACACCATATATTTT.

The gene calls are TRBV28 and TRBJ2-5; 15 bases match TRBD2. The CDR3 is 19 residues long. V was pared by 6 bases and J by 0 bases, with 11 bases of the junction left unmatched. CDR1 and CDR2 (germline): MDHEN, SYDVKM. CDR3 in amino acids: CASSPGLAGGRRYQETQYF. The CDR3 DNA is TGTGCCAGCAGCCCGGGACTAGCGGGGGGCCGAAGGTACCAAGAGACCCAGTACTTC. The whole variable domain, filled in from reference TRBV28 and TRBJ2-5, reads DVKVTQSSRYLVKRTGEKVFLECVQDMDHENMFWYRQDPGLGLRLIYFSYDVKMKEKGDIPEGYSVSREKKERFSLILESASTNQTSMYLCASSPGLAGGRRYQETQYFGPGTRLLVL.